Shown below are 3 T cell receptor beta chains from a single sample sequenced in a study of human T cells and chemical hapten exposure. Documented time point: patch test 1, 2 weeks after DPC sensitization. Treatment in this sample: therapeutic diphenylcyclopropenone sensitization with weekly scalp DPC. One entry per CDR3 protein, called by TCRdb with MiXCR from the RACE reads. The sample records about 49,000 distinct CDR3 sequences, less than 10% being singletons. Sequenced here: whole blood, sampled in connection with sensitization to the hapten diphenylcyclopropenone (DPC). The origin of the receptors is a woman between 45 and 65 years old with alopecia areata. Some clones in this sample may be carry-over from other donors' samples.

In its sample, this clonotype was seen many times. The chain employs TRBV20-1 and TRBJ2-5, with 7 bases matching TRBD1. With V trimmed by 1 base and J by 3 bases, 8 bases remained unmatched. CDR3 length equals 15 residues. CDR1 is DFQATT, CDR2 SNEGSKA, per germline (reference sequence). The CDR3 nucleotides are TGCAGTGCTAGAGTTAGAGGGGGCTCGAAAGAGACCCAGTACTTC. Translation gives CSARVRGGSKETQYF.

This clonotype was detected many times. J is TRBJ2-1 and V is TRBV21-1; the table's D call of TRBD1 was not tested on the DNA. TRBV21-1 is classified as a pseudogene. CDR3 length equals 14 residues. CDR3 sequence: CASRSDCPGNEQFF. DNA of the CDR3: TGTGCCAGCAGGTCGGATTGTCCTGGGAATGAGCAGTTCTTC.

This clonotype was observed at least ten times. The rearrangement joins TRBV7-8 to TRBJ1-3, with no clear D. The CDR3 runs 13 residues. Germline V gives CDR1 SGHVS, CDR2 FQNEAQ. Trimming left V 6 bases short and J 0 bases short, with 6 bases between. CDR3 sequence reads: CASSSISGNTIYF. The CDR3 bases are TGTGCCAGCAGTTCGATCTCTGGAAACACCATATATTTT.